The rows below give T cell receptor beta chains drawn from one sample of a study of blood T cell repertoires in COVID-19. Sequenced by immunoSEQ multiplex PCR; TCRdb stores in-frame clones only, minus some. The top ten clones hold less than 10% of a sample with fewer than 200,000 clones, roughly 80% of them seen once. Sequencing was done on a sample of peripheral blood. Every receptor here comes from a woman between 65 and 79 years old with COVID-19, enrolled during active disease. CDR3s include the opening cysteine and the closing phenylalanine or tryptophan. Fields, in order: CDR3 protein, CDR3 DNA, J gene, D gene, clone size, V gene. The D gene is left open where the match is weak. A clone size is listed for some rows: how often the clone was seen (once, few, many), or a class if it is expanded.

CDR3: CASSPGTGYEQYF
DNA: TGTGCCAGCAGTCCCGGGACAGGATACGAGCAGTACTTC
J: TRBJ2-7
D: TRBD1
size: -
V: TRBV28

CDR3: CASSVGTGAYEQYF
DNA: TGTGCCAGCAGCGTCGGGACAGGGGCCTACGAGCAGTACTTC
J: TRBJ2-7
D: TRBD1
size: -
V: TRBV9

CDR3: CASSPPRLQETQYF
DNA: TGTGCCAGCTCACCACCGAGACTCCAAGAGACCCAGTACTTC
J: TRBJ2-5
D: -
size: -
V: TRBV18

CDR3: CASSHPRGTVQETQYF
DNA: TGCGCCAGCAGCCATCCCAGGGGGACAGTCCAAGAGACCCAGTACTTC
J: TRBJ2-5
D: TRBD1
size: -
V: TRBV4-1

CDR3: CASSARAFPNSPLHF
DNA: TGTGCCAGCAGCGCGCGGGCCTTCCCTAATTCACCCCTCCACTTT
J: TRBJ1-6
D: -
size: once
V: TRBV11-2

CDR3: CASSLRLTGELFF
DNA: TGTGCCAGCAGCCTCCGACTGACCGGGGAGCTGTTTTTT
J: TRBJ2-2
D: -
size: -
V: TRBV14

CDR3: CASSVLGVAGQTDSGANVLTF
DNA: TGTGCCAGCAGCGTATTGGGTGTAGCGGGACAGACTGACTCTGGGGCCAACGTCCTGACTTTC
J: TRBJ2-6
D: -
size: -
V: TRBV9

CDR3: CASSYSNQRVTGELFF
DNA: TGTGCCAGCAGTTACTCGAATCAGAGGGTTACCGGGGAGCTGTTTTTT
J: TRBJ2-2
D: -
size: -
V: TRBV6-2/TRBV6-3

CDR3: CASSLELAASEQYF
DNA: TGTGCCAGCAGCTTAGAACTAGCGGCCTCCGAGCAGTACTTC
J: TRBJ2-7
D: TRBD2
size: few
V: TRBV7-9

CDR3: CASSLWGAGVAKNIQYF
DNA: TGTGCCAGCAGTTTATGGGGAGCGGGAGTAGCCAAAAACATTCAGTACTTC
J: TRBJ2-4
D: TRBD2
size: -
V: TRBV28

CDR3: CASIKGGAGANVLTF
DNA: TGTGCCAGCATCAAAGGGGGGGCTGGGGCCAACGTCCTGACTTTC
J: TRBJ2-6
D: -
size: -
V: TRBV28

CDR3: CASSVEPGGRYEQYF
DNA: TGTGCCAGCAGCGTAGAACCGGGAGGGAGATACGAGCAGTACTTC
J: TRBJ2-7
D: TRBD2
size: -
V: TRBV9

CDR3: CASSQDNQGEEKLFF
DNA: TGTGCCAGCAGCCAAGATAACCAGGGGGAGGAAAAACTGTTTTTT
J: TRBJ1-4
D: TRBD1
size: many
V: TRBV4-2

CDR3: CASSLAGDSLEQFF
DNA: TGCGCCAGCAGCTTGGCCGGTGACAGCCTTGAGCAGTTCTTC
J: TRBJ2-1
D: -
size: -
V: TRBV5-1

CDR3: CASSILGTSNEQYF
DNA: TGTGCCAGTAGTATACTGGGGACTAGCAACGAGCAGTACTTC
J: TRBJ2-7
D: TRBD2
size: -
V: TRBV19

CDR3: CATRPSGSTDTQYF
DNA: TGTGCCACCAGGCCGTCAGGTAGCACAGATACGCAGTATTTT
J: TRBJ2-3
D: -
size: -
V: TRBV24-1

CDR3: CASSDQVWITNGYTF
DNA: TGTGCCAGCAGTGATCAGGTTTGGATTACAAATGGCTACACCTTC
J: TRBJ1-2
D: -
size: -
V: TRBV6-2/TRBV6-3

CDR3: CASSPTSITSYEQYF
DNA: TGTGCCAGCAGTCCCACATCGATAACCTCCTACGAGCAGTACTTC
J: TRBJ2-7
D: -
size: -
V: TRBV2

CDR3: CASSLMGGHNTGELFF
DNA: TGTGCCAGCAGCTTAATGGGGGGGCATAACACCGGGGAGCTGTTTTTT
J: TRBJ2-2
D: -
size: -
V: TRBV7-2

CDR3: CASSLITGGSAF
DNA: TGTGCCAGCAGTTTGATTACAGGGGGGAGTGCCTTC
J: TRBJ1-2
D: TRBD1
size: many
V: TRBV28

CDR3: CASSLFRTGGPHEQYF
DNA: TGTGCCAGCAGCTTGTTCCGAACGGGAGGGCCCCACGAGCAGTACTTC
J: TRBJ2-7
D: TRBD2
size: -
V: TRBV14

CDR3: CATGTGQNTEAFF
DNA: TGTGCCACGGGGACAGGACAGAACACTGAAGCTTTCTTT
J: TRBJ1-1
D: TRBD1
size: -
V: TRBV10-3

CDR3: CASLADRDRSKNTQYF
DNA: TGTGCCAGCCTGGCAGACCGGGACAGATCTAAAAATACGCAGTATTTT
J: TRBJ2-3
D: TRBD1
size: many
V: TRBV28

CDR3: CASSLGGGRNTGELFF
DNA: TGTGCCAGCAGCCTCGGGGGGGGCCGGAACACCGGGGAGCTGTTTTTT
J: TRBJ2-2
D: TRBD2
size: -
V: TRBV27

CDR3: CASSPDGRARGTGELFF
DNA: TGTGCCAGCAGCCCAGACGGGAGGGCCCGAGGCACCGGGGAGCTGTTTTTT
J: TRBJ2-2
D: TRBD2
size: -
V: TRBV3-1/TRBV3-2

CDR3: CASSKAGHEQFF
DNA: TGTGCCAGCAGCAAAGCGGGGCATGAGCAGTTCTTC
J: TRBJ2-1
D: -
size: -
V: TRBV21-1

CDR3: CASRRGLAGGLKRNEQFF
DNA: TGTGCCAGCAGGAGAGGACTAGCGGGAGGGTTGAAGCGCAATGAGCAGTTCTTC
J: TRBJ2-1
D: TRBD2
size: -
V: TRBV28

CDR3: CASSRAGEVTDTQYF
DNA: TGTGCCAGCAGCCGAGCGGGAGAGGTAACAGATACGCAGTATTTT
J: TRBJ2-3
D: TRBD2
size: -
V: TRBV7-7

CDR3: CASSPTTRDRGYNEQFF
DNA: TGTGCCAGCAGTCCTACGACCCGGGACAGGGGCTACAATGAGCAGTTCTTC
J: TRBJ2-1
D: TRBD1
size: once
V: TRBV6-6

CDR3: CATSETSLEQFF
DNA: TGTGCCACCAGTGAGACTAGTCTAGAGCAGTTCTTC
J: TRBJ2-1
D: -
size: -
V: TRBV24-1

CDR3: CASSSAAAYNEQFF
DNA: TGTGCCAGCAGTTCCGCGGCAGCTTACAATGAGCAGTTCTTC
J: TRBJ2-1
D: -
size: -
V: TRBV6-5

CDR3: CASSSLGNTYGYTF
DNA: TGTGCCAGCTCCAGCCTCGGGAATACCTATGGCTACACCTTC
J: TRBJ1-2
D: -
size: -
V: TRBV28

CDR3: CASSARAGGPTGELFF
DNA: TGTGCCAGCAGCGCAAGAGCGGGGGGACCGACCGGGGAGCTGTTTTTT
J: TRBJ2-2
D: TRBD2
size: -
V: TRBV9

CDR3: CASSAPAATRDTQYF
DNA: TGTGCCAGCAGCGCGCCCGCGGCCACGAGAGATACGCAGTATTTT
J: TRBJ2-3
D: -
size: -
V: TRBV7-8

CDR3: CASSQGPGQGAREQYF
DNA: TGTGCCAGCAGCCAAGGCCCGGGACAGGGGGCTCGCGAGCAGTACTTC
J: TRBJ2-7
D: TRBD1
size: -
V: TRBV4-2

CDR3: CASSLRSGTYEQYF
DNA: TGTGCCAGCAGCTTAAGGTCCGGGACCTACGAGCAGTACTTC
J: TRBJ2-7
D: -
size: -
V: TRBV11-3

CDR3: CASSSTGGPNYGYTF
DNA: TGCGCCAGCAGCTCGACAGGGGGCCCTAACTATGGCTACACCTTC
J: TRBJ1-2
D: TRBD1
size: -
V: TRBV5-1

CDR3: CASSVGPQRETQYF
DNA: TGTGCCAGCAGCGTGGGGCCACAACGGGAGACCCAGTACTTC
J: TRBJ2-5
D: -
size: -
V: TRBV9

CDR3: CASSYTTGTTRTF
DNA: TGTGCCAGCAGTTACACCACCGGGACAACCCGTACTTTT
J: TRBJ1-1
D: -
size: -
V: TRBV14

CDR3: CASSLSQTSIYF
DNA: TGTGCCAGCAGCTTATCCCAGACATCAATATATTTT
J: TRBJ1-3
D: -
size: once
V: TRBV7-2

CDR3: CASSYFRGSGANVLTF
DNA: TGTGCCAGCAGTTACTTCAGGGGCTCTGGGGCCAACGTCCTGACTTTC
J: TRBJ2-6
D: -
size: few
V: TRBV6-5

CDR3: CASSADRNTEAFF
DNA: TGTGCCAGTAGTGCGGACAGGAACACTGAAGCTTTCTTT
J: TRBJ1-1
D: -
size: -
V: TRBV19

CDR3: CASSLLQGAGTDTQYF
DNA: TGTGCCAGCAGCTTACTACAGGGGGCTGGCACAGATACGCAGTATTTT
J: TRBJ2-3
D: TRBD1
size: -
V: TRBV7-3

CDR3: CATENPYEQYF
DNA: TGTGCCACCGAGAACCCTTACGAGCAGTACTTC
J: TRBJ2-7
D: -
size: -
V: TRBV6-5

CDR3: CASSDGGPLHF
DNA: TGCGCCAGCAGTGATGGAGGGCCGCTCCACTTT
J: TRBJ1-6
D: -
size: -
V: TRBV10-2

CDR3: CASSFTGGRGIGELFF
DNA: TGTGCCAGCAGCTTTACAGGGGGCAGAGGTATCGGGGAGCTGTTTTTT
J: TRBJ2-2
D: TRBD1
size: -
V: TRBV7-2

CDR3: CASSPGQENNEQFF
DNA: TGTGCCAGCAGCCCCGGACAGGAGAACAATGAGCAGTTCTTC
J: TRBJ2-1
D: TRBD1
size: -
V: TRBV5-6

CDR3: CASRMASGSGRTDTQYF
DNA: TGTGCCAGCAGAATGGCTAGCGGGAGTGGCAGAACAGATACGCAGTATTTT
J: TRBJ2-3
D: TRBD2
size: -
V: TRBV27

CDR3: CASSLMGQGITEAFF
DNA: TGTGCCAGCAGCTTAATGGGACAGGGGATCACTGAAGCTTTCTTT
J: TRBJ1-1
D: TRBD1
size: -
V: TRBV7-8

CDR3: CASSLGLAVNTGELFF
DNA: TGTGCCAGCAGCTTAGGACTAGCGGTAAACACCGGGGAGCTGTTTTTT
J: TRBJ2-2
D: TRBD2
size: -
V: TRBV7-9

CDR3: CASSSGTGRFADIQYF
DNA: TGTGCCAGCAGCTCCGGGACAGGGAGGTTTGCGGACATTCAGTACTTC
J: TRBJ2-4
D: TRBD1
size: -
V: TRBV5-5

CDR3: CASSQTSGSYEQYF
DNA: TGTGCCAGCAGCCAGACTAGCGGGAGCTACGAGCAGTACTTC
J: TRBJ2-7
D: TRBD2
size: -
V: TRBV9

CDR3: CAISGTGGNSPLHF
DNA: TGTGCCATCAGTGGGACAGGGGGCAATTCACCCCTCCACTTT
J: TRBJ1-6
D: TRBD1
size: -
V: TRBV10-3

CDR3: CASSEGIAEFTDTQYF
DNA: TGTGCCAGCAGTGAAGGAATAGCGGAGTTCACAGATACGCAGTATTTT
J: TRBJ2-3
D: -
size: -
V: TRBV6-1

CDR3: CASSAPGQGVYGYTF
DNA: TGTGCCAGCAGTGCACCGGGACAGGGAGTCTATGGCTACACCTTC
J: TRBJ1-2
D: TRBD1
size: -
V: TRBV6-2/TRBV6-3

CDR3: CASSLGSGRANEQFF
DNA: TGTGCCAGCAGCTTGGGTAGCGGGAGGGCCAATGAGCAGTTCTTC
J: TRBJ2-1
D: TRBD2
size: -
V: TRBV5-4

CDR3: CAWSRGQDQDEKLFF
DNA: TGTGCCTGGAGCCGGGGACAGGATCAAGATGAAAAACTGTTTTTT
J: TRBJ1-4
D: TRBD1
size: -
V: TRBV30

CDR3: CASSRGTSGREAYEQFF
DNA: TGTGCCAGCAGCAGAGGGACTAGCGGGAGGGAAGCTTATGAGCAGTTCTTC
J: TRBJ2-1
D: TRBD2
size: -
V: TRBV7-2

CDR3: CASSSDRLNSPLHF
DNA: TGTGCCAGCAGCTCGGACAGACTTAATTCACCCCTCCACTTT
J: TRBJ1-6
D: -
size: -
V: TRBV5-4